What follows is one TCR beta chain and its context. The antigen is unknown. This sample stems from a study of Ad26.COV2.S vaccination and SARS-CoV-2 variants. Study-wide points: While placebo recipients had lower spike-specific TCR breadth, vaccine recipients had more. With respect to non-spike TCR breadth, vaccine and placebo recipients were similar. TCR breadth and depth analyses may have underestimated total T cell responses.

The table came from immunoSEQ multiplex PCR; TCRdb's copy has only in-frame clones and leaves some out. Among about 350,000 clones listed, about 91% were seen once. The CDR3 has 14 amino acids. The germline V gene encodes CDR1 SGHTA and CDR2 FQGTGA. V was cut by 5 bases and J by 4 bases, with 14 bases left in between. The TCR comes from a human donor who had recovered from COVID-19. The V gene is TRBV7-3, the J gene TRBJ1-2; D may be TRBD1 (6 bases). This specimen was peripheral blood, taken after recovery from COVID-19. The CDR3 DNA follows: TGTGCCAGCAGCGCGAAGGACAGAGGCTATGGCTACACCTTC. Its protein is CASSAKDRGYGYTF. Filled out from reference TRBV7-3 and TRBJ1-2, the complete variable domain reads GAGVSQTPSNKVTEKGKYVELRCDPISGHTALYWYRQSLGQGPEFLIYFQGTGAADDSGLPNDRFFAVRPEGSVSTLKIQRTERGDSAVYLCASSAKDRGYGYTFGSGTRLTVV.